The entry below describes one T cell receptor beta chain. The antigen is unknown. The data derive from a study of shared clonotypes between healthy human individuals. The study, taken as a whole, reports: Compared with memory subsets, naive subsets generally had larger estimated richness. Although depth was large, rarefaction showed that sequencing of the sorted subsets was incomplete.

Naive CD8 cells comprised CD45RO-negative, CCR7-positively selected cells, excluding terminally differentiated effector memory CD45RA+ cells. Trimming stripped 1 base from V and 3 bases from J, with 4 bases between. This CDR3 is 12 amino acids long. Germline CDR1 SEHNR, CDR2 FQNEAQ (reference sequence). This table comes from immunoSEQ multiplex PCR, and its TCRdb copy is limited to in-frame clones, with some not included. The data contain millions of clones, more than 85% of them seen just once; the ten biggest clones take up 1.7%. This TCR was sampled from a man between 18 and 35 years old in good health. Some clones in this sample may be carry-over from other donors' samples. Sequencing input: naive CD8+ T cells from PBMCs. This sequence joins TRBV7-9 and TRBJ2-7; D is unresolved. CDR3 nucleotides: TGTGCCAGCAGCTTAGACAACTACGAGCAGTACTTC. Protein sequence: CASSLDNYEQYF.